This TCR beta chain is drawn from a study of shared clonotypes between healthy human individuals (dated by TCRdb to about 2020). For the wider study: The cohort included three men and a couple of women between 18 and 49 years of age. For each donor, CD4 naive and CD4 memory were each run on three plates, CD8 naive on two plates, and CD8 memory on one plate. Leukapheresis yielded between about 0.94 and 10 billion PBMCs per donor. To increase sequencing depth and limit assay-specific biases, different laboratories used diverse techniques to prepare libraries and sequence TCR repertoires. Blood TCR repertoires of five healthy adults were deeply sequenced to estimate repertoire size and the extent of clonotype sharing between individuals.

CD8 naive samples consisted of CD45RO-negative cells that were positively selected for CCR7, yielding a CD45RA+CCR7+ population without TemRA cells. The donors were healthy, HIV-negative adults who had no recently reported acute infections or vaccinations. Only Caucasian adults living in Nashville, Tennessee, USA were represented among the donors. After blood collection by leukapheresis, PBMCs were isolated using Ficoll-Histopaque density gradient centrifugation and then cryopreserved in the vapor phase of liquid nitrogen. Purity and quantity of every magnetically sorted T cell population were checked by analytical flow cytometry. Genomic DNA was isolated from each sorted fraction and quantified by UV absorbance on a Nanodrop 2000c. With respect to this clone: What antigen it recognizes has not been identified. Base qualities are not provided; no much larger clone lies one nucleotide away.

The germline V gene (reference sequence) sets CDR1 to SEHNR and CDR2 to FQNEAQ. Trimming accounts for 4 bases at V and 8 bases at J, while the number of junction bases matched to no gene is 7. The cysteine opens and the phenylalanine closes a CDR3 of 15 amino acids. The CDR3 DNA has 45 bases and is translated from base 1. Study-level results and caveats: Because the study included only a small number of donors, the genetic and exposure-history diversity represented was limited. Larger estimated clonotype richness was generally found for naive subsets than for memory subsets. Pairwise subsampling led to the expectation that sequencing depth would affect the degree of clonotype sharing among donors. Higher generation probabilities were observed for clonotypes shared by all four sorted-subset donors than for non-shared clonotypes. Even with the large sequencing depth, rarefaction of the sorted-subset datasets indicated that sequencing was incomplete. Sampling was restricted to blood, and TCR repertoires in tissue are likely to differ from TCR repertoires in blood. Sharing across several donors was observed for 4.5% to 6.5% of naive CD4, 3% to 3.5% of naive CD8, 2% to 2.5% of memory CD4, and roughly 0.4% of memory CD8 clonotypes.

TCR CDR3 regions were amplified from genomic DNA by multiplex PCR using the deep immunoSEQ assay. Genomic DNA extracted from each cell subset was distributed evenly over all wells of several immunoSEQ 96-well plates, and each plate served as one replicate. For sorted subsets, roughly 190 ng of genomic DNA, equivalent to 25,000 to 35,000 T cell genomes, went into each replicate PCR. Purified libraries were measured with a Qubit 3.0 fluorometer, size-checked on a Bioanalyzer 2100, and measured again with the KAPA Library Quantification kit. Every immunoSEQ 96-well plate was sequenced on a separate single-read 150-cycle Illumina NextSeq 550 flow cell. In the original analysis: Because only junctional sequences without quality scores were contained in the immunoSEQ output, filtering matching that applied to full-length reads could not be performed. Sequences were annotated with PyIR, a Python wrapper for IgBLAST v1.9, using IMGT germline references to assign V/J genes and CDR3. Any read was removed if the V/J assignment was weak (E-value above 1e-6), the CDR3 was missing, or the read contained stop codons, out-of-frame junctions, or ambiguous translated residues. A V3J clonotype was defined by an identical inferred V gene, J gene, and CDR3 amino acid sequence. Percentage overlap between repertoires was calculated by dividing the number of shared unique clonotypes by the size of the smaller repertoire. Richness of each repertoire was evaluated using RTK rarefaction, the Chao1 estimator, and Recon v2.1 estimates of unobserved clonotypes. Generation probabilities were computed with OLGA for all TCRbeta clonotypes obtained by the gDNA method from a few donors. Not all clones reach the TCRdb copy of this immuneACCESS table, which keeps in-frame sequences only. Checked studies attribute under half of the gap to unresolved V genes and leave the rest unexplained. The DNA gave D and trimming, while V, J and clone size come from that table. The sample includes roughly 2.1 million clones, with roughly 91% observed a single time. The top ten clones comprise more than 1.5% of the sample.

The chain was built from TRBV7-9 and TRBJ2-1; a stretch of 11 junction bases matches TRBD1. Sequencing used naive CD8+ T cells from PBMCs. This specimen's cell subset or site label, per the study, means: CD45RA+CCR7+. The sequence came from a man younger than 35 in good health. Some clones in this sample may be carry-over from other donors' samples. This receptor has the CDR3 CASSSRDRGSYEQFF. The sequenced DNA is TGTGCCAGCAGCTCGCGGGACAGGGGGAGCTATGAGCAGTTCTTC.